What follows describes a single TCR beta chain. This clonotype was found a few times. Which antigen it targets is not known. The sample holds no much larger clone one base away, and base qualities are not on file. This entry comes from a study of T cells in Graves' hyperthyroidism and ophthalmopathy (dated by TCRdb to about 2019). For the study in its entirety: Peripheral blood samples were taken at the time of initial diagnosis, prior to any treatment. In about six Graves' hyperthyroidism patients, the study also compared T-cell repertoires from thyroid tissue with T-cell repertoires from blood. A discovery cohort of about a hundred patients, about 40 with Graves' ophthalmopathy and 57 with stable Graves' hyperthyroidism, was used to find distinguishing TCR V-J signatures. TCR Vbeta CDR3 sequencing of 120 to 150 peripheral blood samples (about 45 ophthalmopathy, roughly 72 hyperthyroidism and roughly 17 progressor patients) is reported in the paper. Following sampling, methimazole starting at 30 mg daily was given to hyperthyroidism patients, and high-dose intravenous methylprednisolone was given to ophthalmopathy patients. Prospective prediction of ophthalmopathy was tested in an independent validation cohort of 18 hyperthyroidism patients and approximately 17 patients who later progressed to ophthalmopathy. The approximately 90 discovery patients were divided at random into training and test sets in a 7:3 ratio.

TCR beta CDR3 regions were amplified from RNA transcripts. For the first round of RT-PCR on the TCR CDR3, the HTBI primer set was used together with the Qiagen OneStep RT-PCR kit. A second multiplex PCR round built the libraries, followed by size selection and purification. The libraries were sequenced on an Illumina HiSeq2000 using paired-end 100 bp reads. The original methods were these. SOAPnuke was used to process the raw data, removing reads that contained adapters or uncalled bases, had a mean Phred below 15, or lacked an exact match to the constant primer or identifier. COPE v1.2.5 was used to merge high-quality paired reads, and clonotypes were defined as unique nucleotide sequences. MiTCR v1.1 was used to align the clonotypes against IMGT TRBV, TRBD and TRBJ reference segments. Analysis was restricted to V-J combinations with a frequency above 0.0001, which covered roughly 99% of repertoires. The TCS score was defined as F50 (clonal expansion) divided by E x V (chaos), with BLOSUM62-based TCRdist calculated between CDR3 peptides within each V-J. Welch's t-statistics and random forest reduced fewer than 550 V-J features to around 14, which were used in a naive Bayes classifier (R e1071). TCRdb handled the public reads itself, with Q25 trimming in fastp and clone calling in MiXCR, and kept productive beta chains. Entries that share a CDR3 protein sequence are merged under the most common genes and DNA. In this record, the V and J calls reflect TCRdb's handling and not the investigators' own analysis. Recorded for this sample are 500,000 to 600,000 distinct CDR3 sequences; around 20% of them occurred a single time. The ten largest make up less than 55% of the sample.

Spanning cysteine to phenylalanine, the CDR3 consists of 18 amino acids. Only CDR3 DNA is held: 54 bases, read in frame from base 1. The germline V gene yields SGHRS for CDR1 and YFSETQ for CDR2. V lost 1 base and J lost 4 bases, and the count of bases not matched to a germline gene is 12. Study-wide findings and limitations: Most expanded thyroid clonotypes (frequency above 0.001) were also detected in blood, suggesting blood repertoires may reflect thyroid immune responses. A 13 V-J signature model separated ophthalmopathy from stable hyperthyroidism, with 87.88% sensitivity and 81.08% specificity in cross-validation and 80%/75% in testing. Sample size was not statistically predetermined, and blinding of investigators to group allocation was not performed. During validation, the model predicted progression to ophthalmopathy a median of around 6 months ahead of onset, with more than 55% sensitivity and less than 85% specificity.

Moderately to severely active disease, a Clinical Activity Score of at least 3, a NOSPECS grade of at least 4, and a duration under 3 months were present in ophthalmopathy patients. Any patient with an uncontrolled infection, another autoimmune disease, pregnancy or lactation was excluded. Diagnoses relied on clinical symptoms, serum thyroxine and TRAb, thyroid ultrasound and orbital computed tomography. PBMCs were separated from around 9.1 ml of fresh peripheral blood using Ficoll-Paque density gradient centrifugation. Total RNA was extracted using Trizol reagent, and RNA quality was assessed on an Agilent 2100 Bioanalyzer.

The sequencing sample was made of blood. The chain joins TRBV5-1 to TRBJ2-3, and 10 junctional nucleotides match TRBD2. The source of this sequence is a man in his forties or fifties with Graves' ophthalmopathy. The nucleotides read TGCGCCAGCAGCTTGATAGGACTAGCGGCTGCCAGGGCAGATACGCAGTATTTT. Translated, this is CASSLIGLAAARADTQYF.